This T cell receptor beta chain was profiled in a study of blood T cell repertoires in COVID-19. As for the study in general: T cells, B-cell-depleted T cells, or PBMCs supplied cDNA or gDNA.

Trimming took off 3 bases at V and 5 bases at J, with 19 bases between the two ends. The germline CDR1 and CDR2 sequences are LNHDA and SQIVND (reference sequence). This CDR3 is built from 16 residues. Only a few counts were recorded for this clone. TCRdb's copy holds only in-frame clones and misses some; the assay was immunoSEQ multiplex PCR. The table includes about 98,000 clones, 87% detected once. This TCR was sampled from a man between 65 and 85 years old with acute or convalescent COVID-19. Sequencing was carried out using peripheral blood. The chain uses TRBV19 and TRBJ1-2, with a possible D match to TRBD1 (5 bases). The CDR3 bases are TGTGCCAGTAGTATTTTAAATGAGGCGCGGGGGTATGGCTACACCTTC. Its translation: CASSILNEARGYGYTF.